Presented here are 23 T cell receptor beta chains from one specimen sequenced in a study of neurological immune-mediated disorders. TCRdb re-called the 5' RACE reads with MiXCR, one entry per CDR3 protein. Of about 84,000 distinct CDR3 sequences listed, 4.3% are singletons. The sample's time point: longitudinal time-point 3. Input material: PBMCs. The receptors shown here come from a woman in her sixties with multiple sclerosis.

This clonotype was detected many times. The chain recombines TRBV5-5 with TRBJ2-7; 8 nucleotides line up with TRBD1. V gave up 4 bases and J gave up 3 bases; unmatched junction bases: 9. This CDR3 contains 15 residues. From germline, CDR1 is SGHKS and CDR2 YYEKEE (reference sequence). The CDR3 DNA follows: TGTGCCAGCAGCCCGCCGACAGGGGATGGCTACGAGCAGTACTTC. Its protein is CASSPPTGDGYEQYF. Supplemented by reference TRBV5-5 and TRBJ2-7, the full variable domain reads DAGVTQSPTHLIKTRGQQVTLRCSPISGHKSVSWYQQVLGQGPQFIFQYYEKEERGRGNFPDRFSARQFPNYSSELNVNALLLGDSALYLCASSPPTGDGYEQYFGPGTRLTVT.

This clonotype has at least ten counts. The chain combines TRBV4-2 with TRBJ2-1; D unresolved. CDR1 LGHNA and CDR2 YNFKEQ come from the germline V gene. The CDR3 is 16 amino acids. V gave up 4 bases and J gave up 0 bases, with 13 bases separating them. The CDR3 loop is CASSPHAFSSYNEQFF. CDR3 coding DNA: TGTGCCAGCAGCCCCCACGCCTTCAGCTCCTACAATGAGCAGTTCTTC.

This clonotype was seen repeatedly, ten times or more. This chain uses TRBV6-2 or TRBV6-3 with TRBJ2-7; 9 bases map to TRBD1. CDR3 size: 13 residues. With V trimmed by 10 bases and J by 4 bases, 8 bases remained unmatched. From germline, CDR1 is MNHEY and CDR2 SVGEGT. This CDR3 reads CATGTGRLYEQYF. The CDR3 DNA reads TGTGCCACCGGGACAGGGAGACTTTACGAGCAGTACTTC.

This clonotype was seen repeatedly, ten times or more. This chain connects TRBV28 to TRBJ1-2; D is unclear. Germline V gene lookup returns CDR1 MDHEN and CDR2 SYDVKM. The CDR3 runs 17 residues. V lost 6 bases and J 2 bases, leaving 22 bases between the germline ends. CDR3 protein: CASSTLGGSRYNYGYTF. The CDR3 DNA reads TGTGCCAGCAGCACTTTGGGAGGGAGCCGTTACAACTATGGCTACACCTTC.

This clonotype came up many times. V usage is TRBV20-1 and J usage is TRBJ2-7, with 13 bases matching TRBD2. V lost 2 bases, J lost 7 bases, and 8 bases stayed unmatched. The CDR3 sequence is 15 residues long. The V gene's germline CDR1 is DFQATT and CDR2 SNEGSKA (reference sequence). The CDR3 sequence is CSARPTSGGPGEQYF. CDR3 bases: TGCAGTGCTAGACCGACTAGCGGGGGGCCGGGGGAGCAGTACTTC.

This clonotype has ten or more counts. This chain uses TRBV20-1 with TRBJ1-1; 9 positions agree with TRBD1. Germline V gene data show CDR1 as DFQATT and CDR2 as SNEGSKA (reference sequence). CDR3 size: 17 residues. V was pared by 4 bases and J by 0 bases, with 12 bases of the junction left unmatched. This CDR3 is CSANPPTGGLMNTEAFF. CDR3 coding DNA: TGCAGTGCTAATCCCCCTACAGGGGGCTTGATGAACACTGAAGCTTTCTTT.

This clonotype was detected many times. This chain links TRBV28 with TRBJ2-2; D is uncertain. This CDR3 contains 15 residues. V lost 6 bases, J lost 3 bases, and 14 bases lay in between. Germline values: CDR1 MDHEN, CDR2 SYDVKM. CDR3 in DNA: TGTGCCAGCAGGCTAAGGGTTGTTGACACCGGGGAGCTGTTTTTT. The encoded protein is CASRLRVVDTGELFF.

This clonotype was picked up many times. The chain joins TRBV24-1 to TRBJ1-5, with D perhaps matching TRBD1 (6 bases). The CDR3 sequence is 17 residues long. CDR1 and CDR2 (germline): KGHDR, SFDVKD. Deletions cut 4 bases from V and 2 bases from J, with 17 bases between. CDR3 loop: CATSDPTRGKGNQPQHF. The CDR3 coding sequence is TGTGCCACCAGTGACCCGACCAGGGGAAAAGGCAATCAGCCCCAGCATTTT.

This clonotype has at least ten counts. This sequence joins TRBV28 and TRBJ2-7; D uncertain. V lost 3 bases, J lost 0 bases, and 12 bases lay in between. Per germline, CDR1 MDHEN and CDR2 SYDVKM. The CDR3 is made up of 15 amino acids. The CDR3 bases are TGTGCCAGCAGTTTGGCTAGGGTAAGCTCCTACGAGCAGTACTTC. It is translated as CASSLARVSSYEQYF.

At least ten counts were recorded for this clonotype. The chain couples TRBV5-1 to TRBJ1-2; D not certain. Germline-derived CDR1 and CDR2 are SGHRS and YFSETQ. The CDR3 extends over 13 amino acids. Trimming removed 0 bases at V and 4 bases at J, with 7 bases between. In nucleotides, the CDR3 is TGCGCCAGCAGCTTGGCCGAACGCTATGGCTACACCTTC. Protein sequence: CASSLAERYGYTF.

This clonotype has a count of ten or more. CDR3 DNA sequence: TGCGCCAGCAGCCATCTCCTGGACCCGGACTACGAGCAGTACTTC. It translates to CASSHLLDPDYEQYF. This chain connects TRBV4-1 to TRBJ2-7, with no clear D. This CDR3 region has 15 residues. Germline assignment: CDR1 MGHRA and CDR2 YSYEKL. V was cut by 3 bases and J by 3 bases, with 15 bases left in between.

This clonotype was seen a few times. CDR3 sequence: CASSPSTGAVYGYTF. The CDR3 region has the DNA TGTGCCAGCTCACCGTCGACAGGGGCAGTATATGGCTACACCTTC. This chain uses TRBV18 with TRBJ1-2, with 8 bases matching TRBD1. The CDR3 is 15 amino acids. The V gene end was trimmed by 3 bases and the J gene end by 5 bases; junction bases not matched to a gene: 8. Germline V CDR1 and CDR2: KGHSH, LQKENI.

This clonotype was detected many times. J is TRBJ2-3 and V is TRBV6-5; D may be TRBD2 (5 bases). Germline V CDR1 and CDR2: MNHEY, SVGAGI. The CDR3 is 13 residues long. Trimming cost V 3 bases and J 4 bases, with 8 bases left between them. The CDR3, as DNA: TGTGCCAGCAGTTATCCGGGGTCAGATACGCAGTATTTT. This translates into CASSYPGSDTQYF.

The gene calls are TRBV7-7 and TRBJ2-5; D possibly corresponds to TRBD2 (5 bases). CDR3 size: 13 residues. Trimming removed 5 bases from V and 7 bases from J, with 14 bases in between. Per the germline V gene, CDR1 is SSHAT and CDR2 is FNYEAQ (reference sequence). CDR3 bases: TGTGCCAGCAGCCCCGAGGGCCGCGGGACCCAGTACTTC. Residues: CASSPEGRGTQYF.

This clonotype was picked up a small number of times. The chain employs TRBV14 and TRBJ2-7, with D possibly being TRBD1 (6 bases). Trimming shortened V by 5 bases and J by 7 bases, and 15 bases separated the two germline ends. Germline assignment: CDR1 SGHDN and CDR2 FVKESK. The CDR3 consists of 13 residues. This chain's CDR3 is CASSRQDLGEQYF. The CDR3 bases are TGTGCCAGCAGCAGACAGGACCTTGGGGAGCAGTACTTC. Drawing the rest from reference TRBV14 and TRBJ2-7, the complete variable domain is EAGVTQFPSHSVIEKGQTVTLRCDPISGHDNLYWYRRVMGKEIKFLLHFVKESKQDESGMPNNRFLAERTGGTYSTLKVQPAELEDSGVYFCASSRQDLGEQYFGPGTRLTVT.

This clonotype appeared many times. The V and J genes are TRBV20-1 and TRBJ2-7, with a weak D call TRBD2 (6 bases). The CDR3 length is 14 residues. Germline V gene data show CDR1 as DFQATT and CDR2 as SNEGSKA (reference sequence). V lost 0 bases and J lost 3, with 12 bases in between. The CDR3 here is CSARDGGAIYEQYF. The CDR3 DNA sequence: TGCAGTGCTAGAGATGGCGGGGCGATCTACGAGCAGTACTTC.

The sample holds many counts of this clonotype. The chain employs TRBV5-1 and TRBJ1-6; 9 nucleotides match TRBD1. Per the germline V gene, CDR1 is SGHRS and CDR2 is YFSETQ. The CDR3 length is 15 residues. The V and J ends lost 4 bases and 10 bases, in that order; junction bases with no gene match: 9. The CDR3 sequence is CASSGRDRVDSPLHF. The CDR3 nucleotides are TGCGCCAGCAGCGGCCGGGACAGGGTGGACTCACCCCTCCACTTT.

In this sample, this clonotype turned up many times. The rearrangement links TRBV7-8 to TRBJ2-3, with 9 nucleotides matching TRBD2. J lost 3 bases, V lost 3 bases, and 4 bases had no gene match. The CDR3 is made up of 15 amino acids. Germline V lookup: CDR1 SGHVS, CDR2 FQNEAQ. The CDR3 protein is CASSFSSGETDTQYF. The CDR3 DNA is TGTGCCAGCAGCTTCTCTAGCGGGGAGACAGATACGCAGTATTTT. The full variable domain, rest sourced from reference TRBV7-8 and TRBJ2-3, is GAGVSQSPRYKVAKRGQDVALRCDPISGHVSLFWYQQALGQGPEFLTYFQNEAQLDKSGLPSDRFFAERPEGSVSTLKIQRTQQEDSAVYLCASSFSSGETDTQYFGPGTRLTVL.

This clonotype was seen repeatedly, ten times or more. The genes are TRBV28 and TRBJ2-2, with D hard to call. The V gene's germline CDR1 is MDHEN and CDR2 SYDVKM. The CDR3 spans 11 residues. V gave up 8 bases and J gave up 2 bases, with 3 bases separating them. The CDR3 nucleotides are TGTGCCAGCTTTAACACCGGGGAGCTGTTTTTT. This sequence encodes CASFNTGELFF.

This clonotype has ten or more counts. The J gene is TRBJ2-5, the V gene TRBV6-6; TRBD2 matches 8 bases. Germline loops: CDR1 MNHNY, CDR2 SVGAGI (reference sequence). The CDR3 totals 17 residues. Trimming took 0 bases from V and 1 from J; bases not matched to a gene: 7. The DNA of the CDR3 is TGTGCCAGCAGTTACTCCAGCGGGGGACCAACCCAAGAGACCCAGTACTTC. Translation gives CASSYSSGGPTQETQYF.

This clonotype was recorded many times. The chain employs TRBV15 and TRBJ2-1; 9 nucleotides match TRBD2. CDR3 size: 15 residues. Germline CDR1 is LNHNV and CDR2 is YYDKDF (reference sequence). V trimming: 5 bases; J trimming: 8 bases; junction bases outside the gene matches: 10. The CDR3 DNA follows: TGTGCCACCAGCTCCCCGAGAGCGGGGGGCCATGAGCAGTTCTTC. Translating gives CATSSPRAGGHEQFF.

This clonotype has ten or more counts. The CDR3: CASSDDRVEQYF. The CDR3 nucleotides are TGTGCCAGCAGCGATGACAGGGTCGAGCAGTACTTC. The rearrangement joins TRBV6-1 to TRBJ2-7; 7 bases agree with TRBD1. There are 12 residues in the CDR3. V was pared by 6 bases and J by 6 bases, with 5 bases of the junction left unmatched. Germline V lookup: CDR1 MNHNS, CDR2 SASEGT.

This clonotype was counted ten times or more. This chain links TRBV4-2 with TRBJ1-5; no reliable D call. The V and J ends lost 0 bases and 2 bases respectively, with 5 bases between them. There are 14 residues in the CDR3. Germline loops: CDR1 LGHNA, CDR2 YNFKEQ. CDR3 sequence (DNA): TGTGCCAGCAGCCAAGACTTCGGCAATCAGCCCCAGCATTTT. Translation gives CASSQDFGNQPQHF.